This T cell receptor beta chain was recovered during a study of CD4 T cells in relation to SARS-CoV-2 and coronaviruses. Turning to the study itself: Two subjects were Hispanic; patients were seven to nine males and 4 females. Findings and limits, study-wide: Each donor contributed either pre-pandemic or post-infection samples, not both. Monoreactive clones expanded significantly more to SARS-CoV-2 than crossreactive clones did.

The length of the CDR3 is 14 residues. The V end was cut by 6 bases, the J end by 7 bases, with 15 bases between. The germline V gene encodes CDR1 SGHTA and CDR2 FQGNSA. Naive and memory CD4+ T cell DNA was deep-sequenced without culture. Method: immunoSEQ multiplex PCR; TCRdb's copy keeps in-frame clones and lacks some. The data show about 37,000 clones, with 80% to 90% seen just once and about 3% held by the top ten. Notes on this clone: The target antigen is unknown.

The chain recombines TRBV7-2 with TRBJ2-2, with D possibly being TRBD1 (5 bases). The sample taken for sequencing was memory CD4+ T cells from PBMCs. The source of this sequence is an adult with COVID-19. The chain's CDR3 is CASRRTRLDGELFF. CDR3 in DNA: TGTGCCAGCAGACGGACACGGCTGGACGGGGAGCTGTTTTTT.